Listed below are T cell receptor beta chains from one sample, sequenced in a study of blood T cell repertoires in COVID-19. Some clones are missing from TCRdb's copy, which holds only in-frame ones; the method was immunoSEQ multiplex PCR. This sample yields 100,000 to 150,000 clones, of which more than 80% are seen a single time; 3.2% belongs to the top ten. The source material was peripheral blood. The receptors derive from an elderly woman with COVID-19, enrolled during active disease. Both conserved end residues are part of each CDR3. Fields, in order: V gene, J gene, D gene, clone size, CDR3 DNA, CDR3 protein. The D gene is left open where the match is weak. Not every row has a clone size; where given, it reads once, few, many or a size class.

>TRBV28|TRBJ1-5|NA|once
TGTGCCAGCAGGAGGGGAGGGGACTTTTACCAGCCCCAGCATTTT
CASRRGGDFYQPQHF
>TRBV28|TRBJ1-2|TRBD1|NA
TGTGCCAGTCAAACAGGGGGAAATGGCTACACCTTC
CASQTGGNGYTF
>TRBV6-1|TRBJ2-7|TRBD1|NA
TGTGCCAGCAGTGAATGGGACAGAGCCTACGAGCAGTACTTC
CASSEWDRAYEQYF
>TRBV28|TRBJ2-7|NA|once
TGTGCCAGCAATCCCCCGGGTTCCCCTTTAAACGAGCAGTACTTC
CASNPPGSPLNEQYF
>TRBV7-9|TRBJ2-5|NA|NA
TGTGCCAGCAGCTTAGACAGGCGCCAAGAGACCCAGTACTTC
CASSLDRRQETQYF
>TRBV6-2/TRBV6-3|TRBJ1-1|NA|NA
TGTGCCAGCAGTTACGGCCAAATTCACACTGAAGCTTTCTTT
CASSYGQIHTEAFF
>TRBV7-2|TRBJ1-2|NA|NA
TGTGCCAGCAGCTTAGATACAGGGACGGGTGGCTACACCTTC
CASSLDTGTGGYTF
>TRBV4-2|TRBJ1-4|NA|NA
TGTGCCAGCAGCCAAGCGATCAGGGCGGAACTGGGGGAAAAACTGTTTTTT
CASSQAIRAELGEKLFF
>TRBV18|TRBJ2-2|TRBD2|NA
TGTGCCAGCTCAACAAGGGGACTAGCCACCGGGGAGCTGTTTTTT
CASSTRGLATGELFF
>TRBV27|TRBJ2-7|TRBD1|NA
TGTGCCAGCAGTTTAGGGGGGACAGGGTTATACGAGCAGTACTTC
CASSLGGTGLYEQYF
>TRBV19|TRBJ2-3|TRBD2|NA
TGTGCCAGTAGTCAGACTAGCGGCTTCACAGATACGCAGTATTTT
CASSQTSGFTDTQYF
>TRBV12-5|TRBJ1-2|NA|NA
TGTGCTAGTGGTTTGGTAGCGGGAATGTATCTTCATGGCTACACCTTC
CASGLVAGMYLHGYTF
>TRBV18|TRBJ2-2|NA|NA
TGTGCCAGCTCACCGCCAAACAGGGCTTCCGGGGAGCTGTTTTTT
CASSPPNRASGELFF
>TRBV6-1|TRBJ2-7|NA|NA
TGTGCCAGCAGTGAACCTTTTTACGAGCAGTACTTC
CASSEPFYEQYF
>TRBV5-4|TRBJ1-5|NA|few
TGTGCCAGCAGCTCTCAGGGTAGCAATCAGCCCCAGCATTTT
CASSSQGSNQPQHF
>TRBV5-6|TRBJ1-2|NA|NA
TGTGCCAGCAGCTTGAGGAGACAGTCCACGCTCTATGGCTACACCTTC
CASSLRRQSTLYGYTF
>TRBV6-2/TRBV6-3|TRBJ2-5|TRBD2|NA
TGTGCCAGCAGTTACCGTCTAGCGGGAGAGTCGACCCAGTACTTC
CASSYRLAGESTQYF
>TRBV7-9|TRBJ1-2|TRBD1|NA
TGTGCCAGCAGAAACCTAGGGGGACAGGGATTGCCCTATGGCTACACCTTC
CASRNLGGQGLPYGYTF
>TRBV5-4|TRBJ2-3|TRBD2|once
TGTGCCAGCAGCCCAGGTCCTGCGGGAGCGGCGGGTGATACGCAGTATTTT
CASSPGPAGAAGDTQYF
>TRBV5-4|TRBJ1-1|TRBD1|NA
TGTGCCAGCAGCTTGGCGGGACAGATGAACACTGAAGCTTTCTTT
CASSLAGQMNTEAFF
>TRBV7-2|TRBJ2-3|NA|NA
TGTGCCAGCAGCCCCCCGACTAACACAGATACGCAGTATTTT
CASSPPTNTDTQYF
>TRBV7-2|TRBJ2-7|TRBD1|NA
TGTGCCAGCAGCTTAGACGTACAGGGGAAATTCCGACCTTCCTACGAGCAGTACTTC
CASSLDVQGKFRPSYEQYF
>TRBV7-6|TRBJ2-1|NA|few
TGTGCCAGCAGCTTAGCGCGAGAGCGCAATGAGCAGTTCTTC
CASSLARERNEQFF
>TRBV28|TRBJ1-2|TRBD1|NA
TGTGCCAGCAGTTCGACAGGGGAGAGGTACGGCTACACCTTC
CASSSTGERYGYTF
>TRBV3-1/TRBV3-2|TRBJ2-3|TRBD2|NA
TGTGCCAGCAGCCATATTAGAGCGGGAGGCGCAGATACGCAGTATTTT
CASSHIRAGGADTQYF
>TRBV5-1|TRBJ2-5|NA|NA
TGCGCCAGCGCTTATACACCCCCTCCCCAAGAGACCCAGTACTTC
CASAYTPPPQETQYF
>TRBV27|TRBJ1-1|NA|NA
TGTGCCAGCAGTTTTGCCCAGGGTCGAGGAGCTTTCTTT
CASSFAQGRGAFF
>TRBV19|TRBJ2-3|TRBD1|few
TGTGCCAGTAGTCGAACAGGGGCTGGCACAGATACGCAGTATTTT
CASSRTGAGTDTQYF
>TRBV6-6|TRBJ1-4|NA|once
TGTGCCAGCAACATCCCGGGGCGGGGTGAAAAACTGTTTTTT
CASNIPGRGEKLFF
>TRBV18|TRBJ1-2|NA|NA
TGTGCCAGCTCACCAACGGCAGGTGGCGCAGGCTACACCTTC
CASSPTAGGAGYTF
>TRBV5-1|TRBJ1-1|NA|NA
TGCGCCAGCAGCGCCGGGACTGGGAACACTGAAGCTTTCTTT
CASSAGTGNTEAFF
>TRBV28|TRBJ2-2|TRBD2|NA
TGTGCCAGCAGTCTTCGGGTAGCGGGAGTAAGGAACACCGGGGAGCTGTTTTTT
CASSLRVAGVRNTGELFF
>TRBV5-6|TRBJ2-3|NA|NA
TGTGCCAGCAGCCCAGGGACTCCAGATACGCAGTATTTT
CASSPGTPDTQYF
>TRBV28|TRBJ2-7|TRBD2|NA
TGTGCCAGCAGTTTAGGAGGGACTAGTGTCTACGAGCAGTACTTC
CASSLGGTSVYEQYF
>TRBV11-2|TRBJ1-6|TRBD1|NA
TGTGCCAGCAGCTTAACAGGGGGTAATTCACCCCTCCACTTT
CASSLTGGNSPLHF
>TRBV6-5|TRBJ1-3|NA|NA
TGTGCCAGCAGTTACTCGATCGCTAGTACGGGAAACACCATATATTTT
CASSYSIASTGNTIYF
>TRBV5-6|TRBJ1-5|NA|NA
TGTGCCAGCAGCTCGGGGGGCAATCAGCCCCAGCATTTT
CASSSGGNQPQHF
>TRBV27|TRBJ2-6|NA|NA
TGTGCCAGCAGTTTACTAAATTCCGGGGCCAACGTCCTGACTTTC
CASSLLNSGANVLTF
>TRBV5-4|TRBJ1-1|NA|NA
TGTGCCAGCAGCCTACTCCAGGGGACAGCTTTCTTT
CASSLLQGTAFF
>TRBV7-8|TRBJ2-7|TRBD1|NA
TGTGCCAGCAGCTTAGGACAGGGGGCAAGCGAGCAGTACTTC
CASSLGQGASEQYF
>TRBV11-1|TRBJ1-1|TRBD1|NA
TGTGCCAGCAGCGCCAGGGACAGGGGAAACACTGAAGCTTTCTTT
CASSARDRGNTEAFF
>TRBV19|TRBJ2-7|NA|NA
TGTGCCAGTAGTTCAAGCGACGGCTCCTACGAGCAGTACTTC
CASSSSDGSYEQYF
>TRBV7-3|TRBJ2-2|TRBD1|NA
TGTGCCAGCAGCTCCTCCGGGACAGGGACCGGGGAGCTGTTTTTT
CASSSSGTGTGELFF
>TRBV24-1|TRBJ1-1|TRBD1|NA
TGTGCCACCAGTCAGGGGGGTGAGGCTGAAGCTTTCTTT
CATSQGGEAEAFF
>TRBV6-5|TRBJ1-3|NA|NA
TGTGCCAGCAGTCCCGGGACTTCTGGAAACACCATATATTTT
CASSPGTSGNTIYF
>TRBV11-3|TRBJ1-1|TRBD1|NA
TGTGCCAGCAGCCAGGGACAGGGATATACTGAAGCTTTCTTT
CASSQGQGYTEAFF
>TRBV29-1|TRBJ1-4|NA|once
TGCAGCGCTGACTTTACAGGGTTTGCTGAAAAACTGTTTTTT
CSADFTGFAEKLFF
>TRBV7-2|TRBJ2-3|NA|few
TGTGCCAGCAGCTTAACAGATGCGACAGATACGCAGTATTTT
CASSLTDATDTQYF
>TRBV28|TRBJ1-2|NA|NA
TGTGCCACCTTCCAGGACTATGGCTACACCTTC
CATFQDYGYTF
>TRBV7-9|TRBJ2-1|TRBD2|few
TGTGCCAGCAGCTCCGGGACTAGCGCCCTCAATGAGCAGTTCTTC
CASSSGTSALNEQFF
>TRBV10-1|TRBJ2-7|TRBD1|NA
TGCGCCAGCAAACAGGGGTGGAAACGGCAGTACTTC
CASKQGWKRQYF
>TRBV19|TRBJ2-1|TRBD2|NA
TGTGCCAGTACCGATACTAGCGGGAGGTCCCACTACAATGAGCAGTTCTTC
CASTDTSGRSHYNEQFF
>TRBV11-2|TRBJ1-5|TRBD1|NA
TGTGCCAGCAGCCCTGGGACAGCCCATAATCAGCCCCAGCATTTT
CASSPGTAHNQPQHF
>TRBV19|TRBJ1-2|TRBD1|NA
TGTGCCAGTAGGGAAACAGGGGACTATGGCTACACCTTC
CASRETGDYGYTF
>TRBV18|TRBJ2-2|TRBD1|NA
TGTGCCAGCCCTCCCAGGGGGCAGAACACCGGGGAGCTGTTTTTT
CASPPRGQNTGELFF